Listed here are 18 T cell receptor beta chains from one sample, sequenced in a study of technical replicates of blood from a handful of donors. Using immunoSEQ multiplex PCR, the repertoire was profiled, and TCRdb retains in-frame clones only, with some absent. Here the sample spans approximately 79,000 clones, approximately 96% being singletons. The sample consisted of T cells isolated from PBMCs. These receptors were collected from a human donor in good health.

The rearrangement uses TRBV6-5 and TRBJ2-2; a possible D gene is TRBD2 (5 bases). The CDR3 sequence is 14 residues long. Germline V CDR1 and CDR2: MNHEY, SVGAGI. The V end was cut by 6 bases, the J end by 8 bases, with 16 bases between. The CDR3 spells CASSSRRVAGELFF. The DNA of the CDR3 is TGTGCCAGCAGCTCCCGGCGGGTCGCGGGGGAGCTGTTTTTT.

This chain joins TRBV7-9 and TRBJ2-7; D gene uncertain. This CDR3 is 14 amino acids long. Germline CDR1 and CDR2: SEHNR and FQNEAQ (reference sequence). The V and J ends lost 3 bases and 6 bases respectively, with 15 bases between them. This CDR3 reads CASSLPENPIEQYF. CDR3 DNA sequence: TGTGCCAGCAGCTTGCCGGAGAATCCTATCGAGCAGTACTTC.

The chain is built from TRBV7-9 and TRBJ2-2; D is unresolved. Germline V gives CDR1 SEHNR, CDR2 FQNEAQ (reference sequence). Trimming left V 1 base short and J 0 bases short, with 9 bases between. This CDR3 spans 16 amino acids. The DNA for the CDR3 is TGTGCCAGCAGCTTAGATCATGGCTCGAACACCGGGGAGCTGTTTTTT. Its translation: CASSLDHGSNTGELFF.

The rearrangement joins TRBV5-6 to TRBJ2-5; 7 positions match TRBD2. The trim removed 1 base at V and 5 bases at J, leaving 8 bases unmatched. CDR1 is SGHDT and CDR2 is YYEEEE in the germline V gene. The CDR3 runs to 15 residues. In DNA, the CDR3 is TGTGCCAGCAGCTTGCCAGCTAGCGGAGGGGAGACCCAGTACTTC. It yields the protein CASSLPASGGETQYF.

The CDR3 loop is CASSPRGAGGKAYEQYF. CDR3 DNA sequence: TGTGCCAGCAGTCCCCGGGGGGCGGGAGGGAAGGCCTACGAGCAGTACTTC. The J gene is TRBJ2-7, the V gene TRBV28; TRBD2 aligns across 9 bases. J lost 2 bases, V lost 5 bases, and 13 bases had no gene match. Germline-derived CDR1 and CDR2 are MDHEN and SYDVKM. This CDR3 is built from 17 residues.

The rearrangement links TRBV5-1 to TRBJ2-3; the D is unclear. CDR1 and CDR2 from the germline V gene are SGHRS and YFSETQ. Trimming left V 4 bases short and J 1 base short, with 10 bases between. CDR3 length equals 14 residues. CDR3 in DNA: TGCGCCAGCAGCAGGCAGGTCGGCACAGATACGCAGTATTTT. Its translation: CASSRQVGTDTQYF.

The chain uses TRBV7-9 and TRBJ2-7; D may be TRBD1 (6 bases). This CDR3 comprises 14 residues. Germline V gene lookup returns CDR1 SEHNR and CDR2 FQNEAQ (reference sequence). Trimming removed 4 bases from V and 3 bases from J, with 13 bases in between. CDR3 coding DNA: TGTGCCAGCAGCTCCCGGGACATCCACTACGAGCAGTACTTC. This encodes CASSSRDIHYEQYF.

The CDR3 is CASSLEGRGLSYNEQFF. The DNA for the CDR3 is TGCGCCAGCAGCTTGGAAGGAAGGGGTCTTTCCTACAATGAGCAGTTCTTC. V gene TRBV5-1 combines with J gene TRBJ2-1; possibly TRBD1 for D (5 bases). The germline V and J ends were trimmed by 0 bases and 1 base, with 14 bases remaining between them. The length of the CDR3 is 17 residues. Germline CDR1 reads SGHRS; CDR2 reads YFSETQ.

The chain links TRBV28 to TRBJ2-7, with 10 positions matching TRBD2. The CDR3 totals 14 residues. The ends lost 6 bases at V and 4 bases at J; junction bases unmatched: 6. Germline-derived CDR1 and CDR2 are MDHEN and SYDVKM. In nucleotides, the CDR3 is TGTGCCAGCAGCCTAGCGGGAGTAGGTTACGAGCAGTACTTC. Protein: CASSLAGVGYEQYF.

The gene calls are TRBV7-9 and TRBJ2-1; D remains unclear. Deletions cut 4 bases from V and 8 bases from J, with 15 bases between. Germline V CDR1 and CDR2: SEHNR, FQNEAQ (reference sequence). CDR3 length equals 14 residues. CDR3 nucleotide sequence: TGTGCCAGCAGCTCCCTGGGCAGAGTGGATGAGCAGTTCTTC. Protein sequence: CASSSLGRVDEQFF.

V usage is TRBV11-3 and J usage is TRBJ2-1; D is unresolved. Trimming shortened V by 3 bases and J by 5 bases, and 8 bases separated the two germline ends. Germline V gives CDR1 SGHNT, CDR2 YENEEA. The CDR3 length is 13 residues. CDR3 DNA: TGTGCCAGCAGCTTCAGTCAGAACAATGAGCAGTTCTTC. This gives the protein CASSFSQNNEQFF. The whole variable domain, filled in from reference TRBV11-3 and TRBJ2-1, reads EAGVVQSPRYKIIEKKQPVAFWCNPISGHNTLYWYLQNLGQGPELLIRYENEEAVDDSQLPKDRFSAERLKGVDSTLKIQPAELGDSAVYLCASSFSQNNEQFFGPGTRLTVL.

The chain couples TRBV4-1 to TRBJ1-5; 7 nucleotides align to TRBD1. The germline CDR1 and CDR2 sequences are MGHRA and YSYEKL. With 0 bases clipped from V and 7 bases from J, the junction kept 9 bases outside the gene matches. This CDR3 region has 16 residues. CDR3 amino acids: CASSQDWEQGWQPQHF. For the CDR3, the DNA is TGCGCCAGCAGCCAAGACTGGGAACAGGGGTGGCAGCCCCAGCATTTT.

The rearrangement joins TRBV4-2 to TRBJ2-7, with TRBD2 identical over 7 bases. Trimming at V came to 3 bases and at J to 3 bases, leaving 5 bases not matched to a gene. CDR1 is LGHNA and CDR2 is YNFKEQ in the germline V gene. The length of the CDR3 is 14 residues. This CDR3 reads CASSHSTSSYEQYF. The CDR3 nucleotides read TGTGCCAGCAGCCACTCGACTAGCAGCTACGAGCAGTACTTC.

This rearrangement joins TRBV6-4 to TRBJ2-1, with TRBD2 matching 10 bases. Germline loops: CDR1 MRHNA, CDR2 SNTAGT. V gave up 0 bases and J gave up 4 bases; unmatched junction bases: 0. The CDR3 totals 15 residues. The CDR3 DNA is TGTGCCAGCAGTGACTCGACTAGCGGGTACAATGAGCAGTTCTTC. Protein: CASSDSTSGYNEQFF.

The rearrangement joins TRBV5-1 to TRBJ1-4; D might be TRBD1 (6 bases). Germline V gives CDR1 SGHRS, CDR2 YFSETQ. The V end lost 9 bases, the J end lost 8 bases, and 14 bases lay between the germline ends. This CDR3 region has 12 residues. The CDR3 DNA reads TGCGCCACGGGCGACAGGTGGGAAAAACTGTTTTTT. Amino acid sequence: CATGDRWEKLFF.

The V call is TRBV6-6, the J call TRBJ1-2; D is possibly TRBD1 (5 bases). CDR3 length: 13 residues. Looked up from germline, CDR1 is MNHNY and CDR2 is SVGAGI (reference sequence). V was pared by 2 bases and J by 6 bases, with 10 bases between. The CDR3 DNA is TGTGCCAGCAGTTACGCAGGGTCCGATGGCTACACCTTC. Translated: CASSYAGSDGYTF.

The chain uses TRBV9 and TRBJ2-7, with 7 bases fitting TRBD2. CDR1 SGDLS and CDR2 YYNGEE come from the germline V gene. Trimming cost V 4 bases and J 4 bases; bases outside gene matches: 11. CDR3 length equals 15 residues. CDR3 nucleotide sequence: TGTGCCAGCAGCCCACAGACTAGCAGTTTGTACGAGCAGTACTTC. Protein sequence: CASSPQTSSLYEQYF.

Here the CDR3 reads CASRISGRADTQYF. CDR3 nucleotides: TGTGCCAGCAGGATTAGCGGCCGCGCAGATACGCAGTATTTT. The chain has TRBV28 and TRBJ2-3; D might be TRBD2 (6 bases). The V gene lost 6 bases and the J gene lost 4 bases, with 14 bases spanning the gap. Germline values: CDR1 MDHEN, CDR2 SYDVKM. The CDR3 has 14 residues.